Following are 26 T cell receptor beta chains from one sample sequenced in a study of tumor-infiltrating lymphocytes in primary liver carcinoma. Both RNA and DNA were isolated together from around 20-30 mg of bulk tissue that had not been sorted. Making TCR beta cDNA involved roughly 0.55 ug total RNA and a constant-region primer. Libraries of TCR beta came from three nested multiplex PCR rounds with slightly modified ARM-PCR. With TRBV1-TRBV30 forward primers and a C-beta reverse primer, the first two PCR rounds were run for 10 to 11 cycles each. TCRdb processed the multiplex PCR reads anew with MiXCR; each CDR3 protein has one entry. The sample consists of 95,000 to 150,000 distinct CDR3 sequences, around 65% of them appearing once. Sequencing used tumor-adjacent normal liver tissue. All receptors come from a woman in her sixties or seventies with primary liver carcinoma and hepatitis B virus infection.

For this clonotype: A read error may account for a junction end that differs from germline. This chain connects TRBV12-3 or TRBV12-4 to TRBJ1-2, with a tentative D call TRBD1 (6 bases). This CDR3 has 12 residues. CDR3 protein: CASAETGHGYAF. The CDR3 coding sequence is TGTGCCAGTGCTGAAACAGGGCATGGCTACGCCTTC.

This chain uses TRBV7-3 with TRBJ2-3, with 7 bases identical to TRBD2. The CDR3 totals 13 residues. Losses at the gene ends were 3 bases for V and 11 bases for J; bases not matched to a gene: 8. Per germline, CDR1 SGHTA and CDR2 FQGTGA. CDR3 residues: CASSFMREGMQYF. As DNA, the CDR3 is TGTGCCAGCAGCTTCATGAGGGAGGGCATGCAGTATTTT.

In regard to this clonotype: Without the conserved terminal phenylalanine or tryptophan, this CDR3 likely stems from a read error. The DNA is omitted, as the CDR3 cannot be located on it reliably, and the CDR3 follows TCRdb's listing. The V and J genes are TRBV11-3 and TRBJ1-1; the listed D gene, TRBD1, was not tested against the DNA. Including both end residues, the CDR3 is 17 amino acids long. Per germline, CDR1 SGHNT and CDR2 YENEEA. Here the CDR3 reads CASSPGTGLFGSTEVFS.

On this clonotype itself: Compared with germline, one end of the junction differs, possibly owing to a read error. The rearrangement joins TRBV4-1 to TRBJ1-4; the D gene is possibly TRBD1 (5 bases). This CDR3 is built from 16 residues. The V gene's germline CDR1 is MGHRA and CDR2 YSYEKL. As DNA, the CDR3 is TGCGCCAGCAGCCAAGATCGTTACGGGGGTAATGAAAAACTGTTTTTC. Its protein product is CASSQDRYGGNEKLFF.

This clonotype has a handful of counts. This may stem from a read error, because a much larger clone lies one nucleotide away. The V call is TRBV11-2, the J call TRBJ2-3; no clear D. The J call could be wrong; TRBJ1-5 is a better fit for the DNA end. CDR1 is SGHAT and CDR2 is FQNNGV in the germline V gene. The CDR3 has 17 amino acids. CDR3 region: CASSSSQRVTSTDTQHF. The CDR3 DNA follows: TGTGCCAGCAGCTCCTCTCAGCGGGTCACTAGCACAGATACGCAGCATTTT.

About this clonotype: In this CDR3 the conserved last residue, phenylalanine or tryptophan, is missing, so a read error is likely. The rearrangement links TRBV30 to TRBJ1-1; D unresolved. This CDR3 region has 11 residues. Germline V gene data show CDR1 as GTSNPN and CDR2 as SVGIG (reference sequence). CDR3 coding DNA: TGTGCCTCGAGTATAAACAGAGAAGCTTTCCTT. This codes for CASSINREAFL.

In regard to this clonotype: At one boundary the junction diverges from the germline segment, which might be a read error. V gene TRBV12-3 or TRBV12-4 combines with J gene TRBJ2-5; TRBD2 is a possible D gene (5 bases). This CDR3 has 16 residues. The CDR3 protein is CANSLGSAREGETQYF. The DNA for the CDR3 is TGTGCCAACAGTTTGGGGTCTGCGAGAGAGGGTGAGACCCAGTACTTC.

At least ten counts were recorded for this clonotype. The J gene is TRBJ1-3, the V gene TRBV12-3 or TRBV12-4; weak D call: TRBD1 (5 bases). CDR3 length equals 13 residues. V was clipped by 3 bases and J by 8 bases, with 11 bases between them. CDR3 protein: CASSFGGGDTIYF. DNA of the CDR3: TGTGCCAGCAGTTTTGGGGGAGGGGACACCATATATTTT.

The sample holds a few counts of this clonotype. The chain recombines TRBV10-3 with TRBJ1-2; TRBD1 matches 9 bases. Germline V CDR1 and CDR2: ENHRY, SYGVKD. The CDR3 extends over 12 amino acids. Unmatched junction bases numbered 0, after V lost 8 bases and J lost 2 bases. As DNA, the CDR3 is TGTGCCATCGGGACAGGGAACTATGGCTACACCTTC. The encoded protein is CAIGTGNYGYTF.

The genes are TRBV29-1 and TRBJ1-2; D uncertain. Germline assignment: CDR1 SQVTM and CDR2 ANQGSEA. The CDR3 has 13 amino acids. V was shortened by 3 bases and J by 8 bases, with 16 bases between the two germline ends. The CDR3 region is CSVDAGGERGYTF. The CDR3 DNA reads as TGCAGCGTTGACGCGGGAGGCGAAAGGGGCTACACCTTC.

The CDR3 spells CASSLGAQGRKVQFF. As DNA, the CDR3 is TGTGCCAGCAGCTTAGGGGCACAGGGTCGCAAGGTACAGTTCTTC. V and J are TRBV11-3 and TRBJ2-1; perhaps TRBD1 as D (6 bases). V gave up 1 base and J gave up 13 bases, with 20 bases separating them. CDR3 size: 15 residues. CDR1 and CDR2 (germline): SGHNT, YENEEA.

The chain uses TRBV11-2 and TRBJ2-3; no clear D. CDR3 length: 14 amino acids. V shed 5 bases and J shed 13 bases, with 22 bases lying between them. Germline CDR1 and CDR2: SGHAT and FQNNGV. CDR3: CASSDLVGADTKYF. DNA for the CDR3: TGTGCCAGCAGCGATCTGGTGGGCGCAGATACAAAGTATTTT. Combining the CDR3 with reference TRBV11-2 and TRBJ2-3 gives the whole variable domain EAGVAQSPRYKIIEKRQSVAFWCNPISGHATLYWYQQILGQGPKLLIQFQNNGVVDDSQLPKDRFSAERLKGVDSTLKIQPAKLEDSAVYLCASSDLVGADTKYFGPGTRLTVL.

With regard to this clonotype: At one end, the junction sequence differs from germline, possibly due to a read error. The chain uses TRBV11-2 and TRBJ2-1, with a possible D match to TRBD1 (6 bases). The CDR3 contains 17 residues. Germline V CDR1 and CDR2: SGHAT, FQNNGV. This CDR3 is CASSLDPQGIVYNKQFF. The CDR3, as DNA: TGTGCCAGCAGCTTAGATCCACAGGGTATTGTCTACAATAAGCAGTTCTTC.

This clonotype was counted many times. The CDR3 DNA reads as TGTGCCAGCAGCTTACAGGGGGCTGAAGCTTTCTTT. It is translated as CASSLQGAEAFF. The V and J genes are TRBV7-9 and TRBJ1-1; TRBD1 matches 7 bases. The J segment lost 6 bases and the V segment lost 2 bases, leaving 0 bases of the junction unmatched. CDR3 length: 12 residues. CDR1 is SEHNR and CDR2 is FQNEAQ in the germline V gene (reference sequence).

Remarks on this clonotype: One junction end does not reproduce the germline sequence, and a read error may be involved. The V call is TRBV7-9, the J call TRBJ2-5, with D perhaps assigned TRBD1 or TRBD2 (6 bases each). CDR1 is SEHNR, CDR2 FQNEAQ, per germline (reference sequence). This CDR3 comprises 15 residues. The CDR3 nucleotides read TGTGTCAGCAATCGTCTCGGGGGCGCGTCGGAGACCCAGTACTTC. This sequence encodes CVSNRLGGASETQYF.

The chain links TRBV11-3 to TRBJ2-1; D is unresolved. Between the trimmed V and J ends, which lost 1 base and 8 bases, there was a span of 21 bases. The CDR3 has 17 amino acids. CDR1 and CDR2 (germline): SGHNT, YENEEA. This CDR3 reads CASSLGRAEWGIDEQFF. DNA of the CDR3: TGTGCCAGCAGCTTAGGTCGTGCGGAGTGGGGTATCGATGAGCAGTTCTTC.

The chain links TRBV11-2 to TRBJ2-1; D is possibly TRBD1 or TRBD2 (5 bases each). Germline values: CDR1 SGHAT, CDR2 FQNNGV. Trimming cost V 4 bases and J 13 bases, with 17 bases left between them. This CDR3 is built from 13 residues. This chain's CDR3 is CASSWSRGAEQFF. The CDR3 DNA is TGTGCCAGCAGCTGGTCTAGAGGGGCAGAACAGTTCTTC. Based on the CDR3 plus reference TRBV11-2 and TRBJ2-1, the full variable domain is EAGVAQSPRYKIIEKRQSVAFWCNPISGHATLYWYQQILGQGPKLLIQFQNNGVVDDSQLPKDRFSAERLKGVDSTLKIQPAKLEDSAVYLCASSWSRGAEQFFGPGTRLTVL.

This clonotype was picked up many times. An end of the junction does not agree with germline; a read error may underlie this. The gene calls are TRBV5-1 and TRBJ1-5, with unresolved D. Germline CDR1 reads SGHRS; CDR2 reads YFSETQ. The CDR3 is 15 amino acids. The CDR3 is CASSLTGSSDQPQHF. The CDR3 nucleotides are TGCGCCAGCAGCTTGACGGGGTCTAGCGATCAGCCCCAGCATTTT.

Note on this clonotype: A much larger clone is a single base away; this may be a read error. V is TRBV11-2 and J is TRBJ2-6; TRBD2 aligns across 11 bases. The germline V gene has CDR1 SGHAT and CDR2 FQNNGV. The length of the CDR3 is 20 residues. The CDR3 loop reads CASSSNTPGLAVSVANVLTF. The CDR3 nucleotides read TGTGCCAGCAGCTCCAACACACCGGGACTAGCGGTCTCTGTGGCCAACGTCCTGACTTTC.

Of note for this clonotype: The conserved phenylalanine or tryptophan normally closing the CDR3 is absent here, so this likely arose from a read error. The DNA is omitted, as the CDR3 cannot be located on it reliably, and the CDR3 follows TCRdb's listing. The rearrangement links TRBV11-2 to TRBJ2-7; the tabulated D call, TRBD2, remains unverified against the DNA. The CDR3 is made up of 15 amino acids, end residues included. From germline, CDR1 is SGHAT and CDR2 FQNNGV. The CDR3 sequence: CASSLIQGPSYEHYL.

This clonotype was detected a few times. Just one base apart from a much larger clone, this may be a read error. J is TRBJ2-3 and V is TRBV13; D gene unclear. This CDR3 spans 12 amino acids. Germline V gene sequence: CDR1 PRHDT, CDR2 FYEKMQ (reference sequence). Trimming left V 8 bases short and J 5 bases short, with 11 bases between. CDR3 in DNA: TGTGCCAGCGGCTCCATACGAGATACGCAGTATTTT. Amino acid sequence: CASGSIRDTQYF. Supplemented by reference TRBV13 and TRBJ2-3, the full variable domain reads AAGVIQSPRHLIKEKRETATLKCYPIPRHDTVYWYQQGPGQDPQFLISFYEKMQSDKGSIPDRFSAQQFSDYHSELNMSSLELGDSALYFCASGSIRDTQYFGPGTRLTVL.

About this clonotype itself: Given the absence of the conserved phenylalanine or tryptophan at the CDR3 end, a read error is likely. J is TRBJ2-2 and V is TRBV29-1; D is unclear. The CDR3 covers 14 residues. The germline gives CDR1 SQVTM, CDR2 ANQGSEA. The CDR3 sequence is CNVVASLNTGELFC. The CDR3 DNA follows: TGCAACGTTGTTGCCAGCCTGAACACCGGGGAGCTGTTTTGT.

Worth noting for this clonotype: A junction end diverges from the germline sequence, so it may reflect a read error. This sequence joins TRBV11-2 and TRBJ2-2, with 7 nucleotides matching TRBD1. This CDR3 region has 13 residues. Germline V gene sequence: CDR1 SGHAT, CDR2 FQNNGV. CDR3 DNA: TGTGCCAGCTGCCCGACAGGCACAGGGGAGCTGTTATTT. Translation: CASCPTGTGELLF.

In this sample, this clonotype turned up a few times. This rearrangement joins TRBV10-2 to TRBJ2-3; TRBD2 agrees at 7 bases. The CDR3 is 14 amino acids. V trimming: 5 bases; J trimming: 0 bases; junction bases outside the gene matches: 2. Germline-derived CDR1 and CDR2 are WSHSY and SAAADI. The CDR3 DNA is TGCGCCAGCAGTACACTAGCGAGCACAGATACGCAGTATTTT. It specifies CASSTLASTDTQYF.

The chain has TRBV5-1 and TRBJ2-1; weak D call: TRBD1 (5 bases). The CDR3 has 13 residues. V lost 0 bases to trimming and J lost 9 bases, with 10 bases between them. Germline V gene lookup returns CDR1 SGHRS and CDR2 YFSETQ. The CDR3, as DNA: TGCGCCAGCAGCTTGGGCAGGGCGCGTGAGCAGTTCTTC. Protein sequence: CASSLGRAREQFF.

This clonotype was counted at least ten times. The rearrangement uses TRBV12-3 or TRBV12-4 and TRBJ2-7, with 8 bases aligning to TRBD2. After removal of 3 bases from V and 0 bases from J, the junction contained 4 bases not matched to a gene. The CDR3 contains 15 residues. The CDR3 region is CASSFGGRRSYEQYF. The CDR3 region has the DNA TGTGCCAGCAGTTTCGGCGGGAGGCGCTCCTACGAGCAGTACTTC.